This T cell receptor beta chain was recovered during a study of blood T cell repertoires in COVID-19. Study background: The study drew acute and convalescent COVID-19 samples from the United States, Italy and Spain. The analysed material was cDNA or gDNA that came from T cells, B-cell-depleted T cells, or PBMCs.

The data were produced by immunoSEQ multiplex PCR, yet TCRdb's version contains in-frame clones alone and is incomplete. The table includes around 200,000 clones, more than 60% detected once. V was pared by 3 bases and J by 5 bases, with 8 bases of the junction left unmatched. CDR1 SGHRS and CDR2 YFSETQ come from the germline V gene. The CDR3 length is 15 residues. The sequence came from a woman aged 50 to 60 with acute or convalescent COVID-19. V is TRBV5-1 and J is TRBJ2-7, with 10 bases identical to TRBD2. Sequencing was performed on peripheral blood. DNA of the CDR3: TGCGCCAGCAGCTGGGGGCAGCGGGAGGGCGACGAGCAGTACTTC. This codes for CASSWGQREGDEQYF.